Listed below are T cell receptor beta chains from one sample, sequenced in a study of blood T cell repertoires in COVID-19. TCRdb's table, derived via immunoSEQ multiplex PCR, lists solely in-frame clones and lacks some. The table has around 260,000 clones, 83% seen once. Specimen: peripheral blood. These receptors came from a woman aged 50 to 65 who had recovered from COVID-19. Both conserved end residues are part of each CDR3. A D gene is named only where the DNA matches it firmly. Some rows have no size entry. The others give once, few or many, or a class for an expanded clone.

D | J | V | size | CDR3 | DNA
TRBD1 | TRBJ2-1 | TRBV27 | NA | CASSSLGTGAYNEQFF | TGTGCCAGCAGTTCACTTGGGACAGGGGCCTACAATGAGCAGTTCTTC
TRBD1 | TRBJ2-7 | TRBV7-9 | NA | CASSFPTGTGLEQYF | TGTGCCAGCAGCTTTCCAACCGGGACAGGGTTGGAGCAGTACTTC
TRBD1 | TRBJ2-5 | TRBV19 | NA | CASSQKGQVSETQYF | TGTGCCAGTAGCCAAAAGGGACAGGTCTCCGAGACCCAGTACTTC
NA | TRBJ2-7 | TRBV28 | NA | CASSLYGLSRYEQYF | TGTGCCAGCAGTTTATACGGACTCTCCCGCTACGAGCAGTACTTC
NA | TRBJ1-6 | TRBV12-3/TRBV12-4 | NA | CASSLSPGALHF | TGTGCCAGCAGTTTATCTCCGGGGGCCCTCCACTTT
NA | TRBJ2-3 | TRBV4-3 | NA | CASSQEVQGIRTDTQYF | TGCGCCAGCAGCCAAGAGGTTCAGGGAATCCGCACAGATACGCAGTATTTT
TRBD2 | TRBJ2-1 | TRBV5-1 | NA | CASSPVGTSEDEQFF | TGCGCCAGCAGTCCGGTAGGGACTAGCGAGGATGAACAGTTCTTC
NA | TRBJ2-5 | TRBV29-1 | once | CSPREQETQYF | TGCAGCCCCCGGGAGCAAGAGACCCAGTACTTC
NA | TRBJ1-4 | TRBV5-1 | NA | CASSLAGTLTNEKLFF | TGCGCCAGCAGCTTGGCCGGGACATTAACTAATGAAAAACTGTTTTTT
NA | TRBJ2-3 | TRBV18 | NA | CASSPPIAGWSTDTQYF | TGTGCCAGCTCACCACCGATAGCAGGGTGGAGCACAGATACGCAGTATTTT
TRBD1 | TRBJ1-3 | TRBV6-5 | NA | CASRTGLAGNTIYF | TGTGCCAGCAGGACAGGGTTAGCAGGAAACACCATATATTTT
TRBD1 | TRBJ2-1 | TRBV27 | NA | CASSSDRRKVEQFF | TGTGCCAGCAGTTCGGACAGGAGGAAAGTTGAGCAGTTCTTC
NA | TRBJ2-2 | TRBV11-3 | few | CASSLVSGNTGELFF | TGTGCCAGCAGCTTAGTTTCCGGGAACACCGGGGAGCTGTTTTTT
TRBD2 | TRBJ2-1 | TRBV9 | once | CASSVVGSGGYNEQFF | TGTGCCAGCAGCGTAGTAGGTAGCGGGGGCTACAATGAGCAGTTCTTC
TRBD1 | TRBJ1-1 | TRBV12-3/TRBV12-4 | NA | CAGRGPDTEAFF | TGTGCCGGCAGGGGGCCTGACACTGAAGCTTTCTTT
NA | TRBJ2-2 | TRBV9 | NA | CASSAETYRELFF | TGTGCCAGCAGCGCCGAAACCTACCGGGAGCTGTTTTTT
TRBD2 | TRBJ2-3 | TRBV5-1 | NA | CASSRLSGGAGADTQYF | TGCGCCAGCAGCAGACTAAGCGGGGGGGCCGGCGCAGATACGCAGTATTTT
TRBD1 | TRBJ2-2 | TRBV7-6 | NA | CASSSRQGEGTGELFF | TGTGCCAGCAGCTCTCGACAGGGTGAGGGAACCGGGGAGCTGTTTTTT
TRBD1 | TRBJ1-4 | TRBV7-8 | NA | CASSLWGQGKEKLFF | TGTGCCAGCAGCTTATGGGGACAGGGGAAGGAAAAACTGTTTTTT
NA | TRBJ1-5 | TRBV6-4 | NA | CASSKTENQPQHF | TGTGCCAGCAGTAAGACAGAAAATCAGCCCCAGCATTTT
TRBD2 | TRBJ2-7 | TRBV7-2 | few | CASRGGSHPSYEQYF | TGTGCCAGCAGGGGGGGGAGCCATCCCTCCTACGAGCAGTACTTC
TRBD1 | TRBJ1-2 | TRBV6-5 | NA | CASSTGTAIYGYTF | TGTGCCAGCAGCACCGGGACAGCGATCTATGGCTACACCTTC
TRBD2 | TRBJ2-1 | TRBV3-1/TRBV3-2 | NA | CASSRLAGDEQFF | TGTGCCAGCAGCCGACTTGCGGGGGATGAGCAGTTCTTC
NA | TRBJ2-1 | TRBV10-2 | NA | CASSEGTLNEQFF | TGCGCCAGCAGTGAAGGGACACTCAATGAGCAGTTCTTC
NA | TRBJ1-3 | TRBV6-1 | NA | CASSETGPGNTIYF | TGTGCCAGCAGTGAAACAGGACCTGGAAACACCATATATTTT
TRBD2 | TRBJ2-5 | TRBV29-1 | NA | CSGGLAQETQYF | TGCAGCGGAGGACTAGCGCAAGAGACCCAGTACTTC
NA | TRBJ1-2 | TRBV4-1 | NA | CASSLQTGRVNYGYTF | TGCGCCAGCAGCTTGCAAACAGGCAGGGTGAATTATGGCTACACCTTC
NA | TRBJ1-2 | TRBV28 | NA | CASSQVAPGYTF | TGTGCCAGCAGCCAAGTAGCCCCCGGCTACACCTTC
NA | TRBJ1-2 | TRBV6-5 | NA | CASSYSGGLGYGYTF | TGTGCCAGCAGTTACTCGGGGGGTTTGGGGTATGGCTACACCTTC
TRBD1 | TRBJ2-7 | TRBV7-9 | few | CASSPRGTGVSEQYF | TGTGCCAGCAGCCCCCGTGGGACAGGGGTTAGCGAGCAGTACTTC
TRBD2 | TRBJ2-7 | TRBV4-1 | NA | CASSQGSSGSSYEQYF | TGCGCCAGCAGCCAAGGGTCCAGCGGGAGCTCCTACGAGCAGTACTTC
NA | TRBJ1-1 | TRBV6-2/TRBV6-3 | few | CASSLTGNTEAFF | TGTGCCAGCAGTTTAACGGGGAACACTGAAGCTTTCTTT
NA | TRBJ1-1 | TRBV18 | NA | CASSRGLGRGGTEAFF | TGTGCCAGCTCACGAGGGTTGGGAAGAGGGGGCACTGAAGCTTTCTTT
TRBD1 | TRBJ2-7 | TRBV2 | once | CASRTSGTGINEQYF | TGTGCCAGCAGGACTTCCGGGACAGGGATCAACGAGCAGTACTTC
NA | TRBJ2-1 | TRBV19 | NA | CASSKIGTPGIYRGNEQFF | TGTGCCAGTAGTAAAATTGGAACCCCCGGGATCTATAGAGGGAATGAGCAGTTCTTC
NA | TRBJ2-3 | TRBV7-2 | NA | CASSLRGPSTDTQYF | TGTGCCAGCAGCCTCAGGGGACCTAGCACAGATACGCAGTATTTT
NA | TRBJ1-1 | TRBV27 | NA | CASSYRVNTEAFF | TGTGCCAGCAGCTACAGAGTGAACACTGAAGCTTTCTTT
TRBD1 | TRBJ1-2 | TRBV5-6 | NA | CASSLYDREVHGYTF | TGTGCCAGCAGCTTGTACGACAGGGAAGTGCATGGCTACACCTTC
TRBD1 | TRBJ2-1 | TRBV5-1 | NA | CASSPGQGGNYNEQFF | TGCGCCAGCAGCCCGGGACAGGGGGGAAACTACAATGAGCAGTTCTTC
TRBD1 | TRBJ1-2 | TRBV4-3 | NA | CASSQADRDYGYTF | TGCGCCAGCAGCCAAGCGGACAGGGACTATGGCTACACCTTC
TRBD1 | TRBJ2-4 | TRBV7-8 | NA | CASSQRTGNIQYF | TGTGCCAGCAGCCAGCGGACAGGGAACATTCAGTACTTC
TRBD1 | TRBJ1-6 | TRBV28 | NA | CASSRDSTNSPLHF | TGTGCCAGCAGTCGGGACAGCACTAATTCACCCCTCCACTTT
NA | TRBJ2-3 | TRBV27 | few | CASSFRGTFTDTQYF | TGTGCCAGCAGTTTCCGCGGGACTTTCACAGATACGCAGTATTTT
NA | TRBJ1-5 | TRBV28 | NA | CASSLLRERSNQPQHF | TGTGCCAGCAGTTTGCTCAGGGAAAGAAGCAATCAGCCCCAGCATTTT
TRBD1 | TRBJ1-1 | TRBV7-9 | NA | CASSLIQGGGTEAFF | TGTGCCAGCAGCCTAATTCAGGGGGGAGGCACTGAAGCTTTCTTT
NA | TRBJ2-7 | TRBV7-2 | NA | CASSRPPGEQYF | TGTGCCAGCAGCCGGCCCCCGGGGGAGCAGTACTTC
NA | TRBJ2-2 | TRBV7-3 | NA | CASSPIELVAATGELFF | TGTGCCAGCAGTCCTATAGAACTTGTGGCGGCCACCGGGGAGCTGTTTTTT
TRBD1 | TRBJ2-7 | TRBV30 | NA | CAWSKGAQHEQYF | TGTGCCTGGAGTAAGGGGGCGCAACACGAGCAGTACTTC
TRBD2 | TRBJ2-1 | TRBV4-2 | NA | CASSQPAGTSGVNEQFF | TGTGCCAGCAGCCAACCCGCCGGGACTAGCGGGGTAAATGAGCAGTTCTTC
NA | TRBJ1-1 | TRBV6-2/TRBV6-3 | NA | CASSYMGAGSWTFF | TGTGCCAGCAGTTACATGGGGGCAGGTTCATGGACTTTCTTT
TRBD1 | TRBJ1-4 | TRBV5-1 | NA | CASSLGMGQNEKLFF | TGCGCCAGCAGCTTGGGTATGGGACAGAATGAAAAACTGTTTTTT
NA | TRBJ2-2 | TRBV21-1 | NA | CASRSKMGQPNTGELFF | TGTGCCAGCAGATCTAAAATGGGGCAACCCAACACCGGGGAGCTGTTTTTT
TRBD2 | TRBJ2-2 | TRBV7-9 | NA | CASSSSGAFANTGELFF | TGTGCCAGCAGCTCCAGCGGGGCCTTCGCGAACACCGGGGAGCTGTTTTTT